The 17 T cell receptor beta chains below were found in one sample sequenced in a study of response to subunit inactivated influenza vaccine. TCRdb reanalysed the RT-PCR reads using MiXCR and keeps one entry per CDR3 protein. The sample lists some 550,000 distinct CDR3 sequences; roughly 23% were seen once. This same sample was also taken into another study, of T cells expressing NK-cell markers. From that paper: Production of TCR beta cDNA relied on 5'RACE template switching with UMIs.

Sequenced here: CD4+ T cells sorted from PBMCs, sampled 11 to 12 days after vaccination. Source of these receptors: a man aged 45-60 years who received an inactivated influenza vaccine.

The rearrangement joins TRBV15 to TRBJ2-7, with a tentative D call TRBD1 (6 bases). Germline-derived CDR1 and CDR2 are LNHNV and YYDKDF (reference sequence). With 5 bases removed from V and 5 bases from J, the gap between germline ends came to 16 bases. This CDR3 has 14 amino acids. In DNA, the CDR3 is TGTGCCACCAGCCACACAGGGAAGGGAAACGAGCAGTACTTC. It yields the protein CATSHTGKGNEQYF.

The V call is TRBV6-5, the J call TRBJ2-3, with 11 bases identical to TRBD2. The J segment lost 7 bases and the V segment lost 1 base, leaving 7 bases of the junction unmatched. The CDR3 extends over 16 amino acids. Germline-derived CDR1 and CDR2 are MNHEY and SVGAGI. CDR3 sequence (DNA): TGTGCCAGCAGTTACTTCTCTAGCGGGAGGCAAAATACGCAGTATTTT. Translated: CASSYFSSGRQNTQYF.

The sample holds a few counts of this clonotype. J is TRBJ2-1 and V is TRBV4-3; perhaps TRBD2 as D (7 bases). The germline gives CDR1 LGHNA, CDR2 YSLEER. Trimming stripped 3 bases from V and 7 bases from J, with 16 bases between. There are 15 residues in the CDR3. The CDR3 spells CASSHFRGALNEQFF. CDR3 DNA: TGCGCCAGCAGCCACTTCCGGGGGGCATTAAATGAGCAGTTCTTC.

The V and J genes are TRBV2 and TRBJ1-5, with D possibly matching TRBD1 (5 bases). V was shortened by 8 bases and J by 6 bases, with 11 bases between the two germline ends. The germline gives CDR1 SNHLY, CDR2 FYNNEI. This CDR3 spans 12 amino acids. The CDR3 coding sequence is TGTGCCAGCGGCAGGGACGGTCAGCCCCAGCATTTT. It encodes CASGRDGQPQHF.

This clonotype appeared many times. The chain joins TRBV7-2 to TRBJ2-4; D remains ambiguous. V lost 6 bases and J lost 0, with 12 bases in between. The CDR3 totals 15 residues. Per germline, CDR1 SGHTA and CDR2 FQGNSA. CDR3: CASSSYDLAKNIQYF. In nucleotides, the CDR3 is TGTGCCAGCAGTTCCTACGATCTAGCCAAAAACATTCAGTACTTC.

The V and J genes are TRBV5-1 and TRBJ2-7; D remains unclear. Germline CDR1 reads SGHRS; CDR2 reads YFSETQ. The CDR3 loop spans 14 amino acids. V lost 6 bases, J lost 2 bases, and 15 bases lay in between. CDR3 residues: CASKLEAATYEQYF. The CDR3 DNA is TGCGCCAGCAAGCTTGAGGCGGCGACCTACGAGCAGTACTTC.

The chain links TRBV11-2 to TRBJ2-1; 7 nucleotides match TRBD2. V was clipped by 5 bases and J by 4 bases; unmatched bases: 8. Germline lookup yields CDR1 SGHAT and CDR2 FQNNGV. The CDR3 is made up of 15 amino acids. CDR3: CASSPGTILYNEQFF. CDR3 DNA sequence: TGTGCCAGCAGCCCGGGGACTATCCTTTACAATGAGCAGTTCTTC.

This clonotype came up a few times. This chain links TRBV28 with TRBJ2-7; 9 nucleotides align to TRBD1. This CDR3 is built from 14 residues. V was clipped by 8 bases and J by 3 bases; unmatched bases: 8. In germline, CDR1 is MDHEN, CDR2 SYDVKM. The CDR3 is CASAGTGLSYEQYF. CDR3 sequence (DNA): TGTGCCAGCGCAGGGACAGGGTTGAGCTACGAGCAGTACTTC. The full variable domain, rest sourced from reference TRBV28 and TRBJ2-7, is DVKVTQSSRYLVKRTGEKVFLECVQDMDHENMFWYRQDPGLGLRLIYFSYDVKMKEKGDIPEGYSVSREKKERFSLILESASTNQTSMYLCASAGTGLSYEQYFGPGTRLTVT.

The genes are TRBV4-3 and TRBJ2-1, with 7 bases fitting TRBD1. The CDR3 has 14 residues. Germline loops: CDR1 LGHNA, CDR2 YSLEER. The J segment lost 4 bases and the V segment lost 5 bases, leaving 5 bases of the junction unmatched. Written as DNA, the CDR3 is TGCGCCAGCAGCATGGGCAGGGGGTACAATGAGCAGTTCTTC. It translates to CASSMGRGYNEQFF.

This clonotype was counted only a few times. The chain combines TRBV5-6 with TRBJ2-1; D remains ambiguous. The CDR3 covers 16 residues. V lost 4 bases and J lost 3, with 17 bases in between. Germline CDR1 SGHDT, CDR2 YYEEEE. CDR3 in DNA: TGTGCCAGCAGCCCGTCGGTGGTGGCTGGCTACAATGAGCAGTTCTTC. Amino acid sequence: CASSPSVVAGYNEQFF.

For this clonotype: Being one base from a much bigger clone, this may be a read error. The J gene is TRBJ2-7, the V gene TRBV11-2; 7 bases match TRBD1. CDR1 SGHAT and CDR2 FQNNGV come from the germline V gene. V shed 3 bases and J 3 bases; nucleotides not matched to a gene: 5. This CDR3 has 14 amino acids. The CDR3 bases are TGTGCCAGCAGCTTGTCGGCAGGGGGCTACGAGCAGTACTTC. Encoded protein: CASSLSAGGYEQYF.

This clonotype was counted between two and nine times. Given a much more abundant clone one base away, this may be a read error. The genes are TRBV7-2 and TRBJ2-1, with D perhaps matching TRBD2 (6 bases). Germline CDR1 is SGHTA and CDR2 is FQGNSA. This CDR3 has 12 amino acids. Trimming removed 3 bases at V and 8 bases at J, with 8 bases between. The CDR3 coding sequence is TGTGCCAGCAGCTTTGGAGGGGATGAGCAGTTCTTC. It is translated as CASSFGGDEQFF.

This clonotype was observed at least ten times. The chain joins TRBV12-3 or TRBV12-4 to TRBJ2-3; 7 bases align to TRBD1. The CDR3 loop spans 14 amino acids. The V gene end was trimmed by 7 bases and the J gene end by 0 bases; junction bases not matched to a gene: 4. The CDR3 nucleotides read TGTGCCAGCATCCTGGACAGGAGCACAGATACGCAGTATTTT. This encodes CASILDRSTDTQYF.

This clonotype was picked up a small number of times. The chain has TRBV12-3 or TRBV12-4 and TRBJ2-5; 8 bases match TRBD2. The CDR3 has 20 amino acids. V shed 5 bases, J shed 0 bases, and the junction held 20 bases outside the gene matches. The CDR3 bases are TGTGCCAGCAGTCAGCTACCGCTTTACCCGGGACTAGGGGACCAAGAGACCCAGTACTTC. Translated: CASSQLPLYPGLGDQETQYF.

There are a few counts of this clonotype. This rearrangement joins TRBV19 to TRBJ1-4; TRBD1 might be the D (5 bases). CDR3 length: 14 amino acids. Trimming took 11 bases from V and 0 from J, leaving 13 bases between them. From germline, CDR1 is LNHDA and CDR2 SQIVND (reference sequence). CDR3 sequence (DNA): TGTGCCGTGGGGCCCCGCGCAACTAATGAAAAACTGTTTTTT. Protein sequence: CAVGPRATNEKLFF.

CDR3 nucleotides: TGCAGCATCCGGGACGGTGCCTACGAGCAGTACTTC. Translated, it gives CSIRDGAYEQYF. This chain joins TRBV29-1 and TRBJ2-7, with D possibly being TRBD1 or TRBD2 (5 bases each). Trimming stripped 8 bases from V and 2 bases from J, with 13 bases between. CDR3 length: 12 amino acids. CDR1 is SQVTM and CDR2 is ANQGSEA in the germline V gene.

V gene TRBV7-2 combines with J gene TRBJ2-5; D is perhaps TRBD1 or TRBD2 (5 bases each). This CDR3 has 13 residues. V dropped 4 bases and J dropped 5 bases, with 11 bases sitting between them. Germline CDR1 is SGHTA and CDR2 is FQGNSA. The CDR3 sequence: CASSSGPKETQYF. As DNA, the CDR3 is TGTGCCAGCAGCTCGGGACCAAAGGAGACCCAGTACTTC.